These 30 T cell receptor beta chains originate from one sample sequenced in a study of early T cells in non-severe SARS-CoV-2 infection. In TCRdb, the 5' RACE reads were re-called with MiXCR into one record per CDR3 protein. The repertoire holds some 80,000 distinct CDR3 sequences, with 8% to 13% as singletons. The source was whole blood, collected at baseline. The origin of the receptors is an adult who was a healthcare worker with PCR-confirmed SARS-CoV-2 infection or an uninfected control (not recorded which).

The chain links TRBV27 to TRBJ2-5; D gene uncertain. The CDR3 is made up of 14 amino acids. V was pared by 1 base and J by 1 base, with 7 bases between. Per germline, CDR1 MNHEY and CDR2 SMNVEV (reference sequence). CDR3 sequence (DNA): TGTGCCAGCAGTTTATTGGGCAGCCAAGAGACCCAGTACTTC. The encoded protein is CASSLLGSQETQYF.

This clonotype appeared many times. The chain couples TRBV27 to TRBJ2-1, with D tentatively TRBD2 (5 bases). CDR1 and CDR2 from the germline V gene are MNHEY and SMNVEV (reference sequence). The CDR3 runs to 13 residues. Between the trimmed V and J ends, which lost 9 bases and 14 bases, there was a span of 23 bases. CDR3 nucleotide sequence: TGTGCCAGTCTCCCCTCCGGAGGAACTAGGGAGTTCTTC. Translated: CASLPSGGTREFF.

This clonotype turned up a few times. The rearrangement links TRBV6-6 to TRBJ2-7, with a tentative D call TRBD2 (6 bases). The CDR3 contains 13 residues. Per the germline V gene, CDR1 is MNHNY and CDR2 is SVGAGI (reference sequence). V dropped 6 bases and J dropped 2 bases, with 11 bases sitting between them. In DNA, the CDR3 is TGTGCCAGCAGACGACTAGGCACCTACGAGCAGTACTTC. Translation gives CASRRLGTYEQYF.

The table lists this clonotype with a few counts. In DNA, the CDR3 is TGTGCCATCAGTCAACAGGGGCTCCACACAGATACGCAGTATTTT. This translates into CAISQQGLHTDTQYF. This chain joins TRBV10-3 and TRBJ2-3; 7 nucleotides align to TRBD1. V lost 5 bases to trimming and J lost 2 bases; unmatched junction nucleotides: 7. Germline V gene sequence: CDR1 ENHRY, CDR2 SYGVKD. The CDR3 extends over 15 amino acids.

The genes are TRBV6-1 and TRBJ1-2; TRBD1 might be the D (6 bases). Germline V gene lookup returns CDR1 MNHNS and CDR2 SASEGT. V lost 1 base and J 8 bases, leaving 11 bases between the germline ends. The CDR3 consists of 13 residues. In DNA, the CDR3 is TGTGCCAGCAGTGAAGTGACAGGTAGCGGCTACACCTTC. Its translation is CASSEVTGSGYTF.

At least ten counts were recorded for this clonotype. In DNA, the CDR3 is TGTGCCAGCAGCCAAGATGGACGGGAGCTTGAGCAGTTCTTC. Translated: CASSQDGRELEQFF. The chain employs TRBV4-2 and TRBJ2-1, with D maybe TRBD2 (6 bases). V gave up 0 bases and J gave up 9 bases, with 12 bases separating them. The CDR3 covers 14 residues. Germline V gene lookup returns CDR1 LGHNA and CDR2 YNFKEQ.

This clonotype was counted ten times or more. The V gene is TRBV28, the J gene TRBJ2-7, with 7 nucleotides matching TRBD1. The CDR3 runs 13 residues. In germline, CDR1 is MDHEN, CDR2 SYDVKM. J gave up 0 bases and V 6 bases, and 2 bases lay outside the gene matches. The CDR3 DNA follows: TGTGCCAGCAGCACAGGGGACTCCTACGAGCAGTACTTC. Translation: CASSTGDSYEQYF.

The chain uses TRBV7-3 and TRBJ2-5; D remains ambiguous. The V end was cut by 3 bases, the J end by 4 bases, with 9 bases between. CDR1 and CDR2 from the germline V gene are SGHTA and FQGTGA. The CDR3 is 13 amino acids. CDR3 in DNA: TGTGCCAGCAGCTTTAAGGCCGGAGAGACCCAGTACTTC. This translates into CASSFKAGETQYF.

At least ten counts were recorded for this clonotype. The chain employs TRBV6-5 and TRBJ2-2; possibly TRBD1 for D (5 bases). The CDR3 spans 15 residues. Trimming removed 6 bases at V and 0 bases at J, with 11 bases between. Germline lookup yields CDR1 MNHEY and CDR2 SVGAGI. The DNA of the CDR3 is TGTGCCAGCAGCTCCAGGGTCTCGAACACCGGGGAGCTGTTTTTT. It translates to CASSSRVSNTGELFF.

This clonotype was detected a few times. V and J are TRBV5-1 and TRBJ2-2; TRBD2 agrees at 8 bases. CDR3 length: 14 residues. Germline V gene sequence: CDR1 SGHRS, CDR2 YFSETQ. The V segment lost 4 bases and the J segment 5 bases; nucleotides outside the gene matches: 4. Here the CDR3 reads CASSLSGETGELFF. The CDR3 DNA reads as TGCGCCAGCAGCCTTAGCGGGGAAACCGGGGAGCTGTTTTTT.

The V and J genes are TRBV10-3 and TRBJ1-2, with D possibly matching TRBD1 (5 bases). CDR1 and CDR2 (germline): ENHRY, SYGVKD. This CDR3 comprises 13 residues. The V end was cut by 0 bases, the J end by 8 bases, with 10 bases between. CDR3 bases: TGTGCCATCAGTGAGTCGAGGCAGGGCGGCTACACCTTC. This sequence encodes CAISESRQGGYTF.

This clonotype has more than one count but fewer than ten. The rearrangement links TRBV11-2 to TRBJ1-2; the match to TRBD1 covers 9 bases. Trimming cost V 5 bases and J 8 bases; bases outside gene matches: 12. This CDR3 has 15 amino acids. CDR1 SGHAT and CDR2 FQNNGV come from the germline V gene. CDR3 sequence: CASSGDRVAVRGYTF. The DNA for the CDR3 is TGTGCCAGCAGCGGGGACAGGGTGGCGGTTCGCGGCTACACCTTC.

This clonotype occurred many times. The gene calls are TRBV12-3 or TRBV12-4 and TRBJ1-6; no clear D gene. The CDR3 covers 14 residues. Between the trimmed V and J ends, which lost 7 bases and 7 bases, there was a span of 14 bases. In DNA form, the CDR3 reads TGTGCCAGCACCTTACACGCGAGCAATTCACCCCTCCACTTT. It encodes CASTLHASNSPLHF.

Of note for this clonotype: This may come from a read error, since a much larger clone is one base off. This rearrangement joins TRBV9 to TRBJ2-1; a possible D gene is TRBD2 (6 bases). The CDR3 consists of 15 residues. Per germline, CDR1 SGDLS and CDR2 YYNGEE. The CDR3 here is CTSSVVAAPYNEQFF. CDR3 nucleotides: TGTACCAGCAGCGTAGTAGCGGCCCCCTACAATGAGCAGTTCTTC. Combining the CDR3 with reference TRBV9 and TRBJ2-1 gives the whole variable domain DSGVTQTPKHLITATGQRVTLRCSPRSGDLSVYWYQQSLDQGLQFLIQYYNGEERAKGNILERFSAQQFPDLHSELNLSSLELGDSALYFCTSSVVAAPYNEQFFGPGTRLTVL.

This clonotype has a count of ten or more. The gene calls are TRBV4-1 and TRBJ2-1; D is possibly TRBD2 (5 bases). The germline V gene encodes CDR1 MGHRA and CDR2 YSYEKL. Deletions cut 0 bases from V and 6 bases from J, with 12 bases between. This CDR3 is 15 amino acids long. The CDR3 reads CASSQERGFRNEQFF. The DNA for the CDR3 is TGCGCCAGCAGCCAAGAACGAGGGTTCCGCAATGAGCAGTTCTTC.

Many counts were recorded for this clonotype. The chain uses TRBV6-1 and TRBJ2-2, with a tentative D call TRBD2 (5 bases). From germline, CDR1 is MNHNS and CDR2 SASEGT. Trimming pared 5 bases from V and 13 bases from J, leaving 14 bases between. The CDR3 extends over 12 amino acids. The CDR3 coding sequence is TGTGCCAGCAGTTTACGTACCGAGGGGCTGTTTTTT. Translated, it gives CASSLRTEGLFF.

This chain joins TRBV7-2 and TRBJ1-4; D gene unclear. The CDR3 length is 14 residues. Germline values: CDR1 SGHTA, CDR2 FQGNSA. V was clipped by 1 base and J by 8 bases, with 11 bases between them. CDR3: CASSLDGSREKLFF. The CDR3 DNA is TGTGCCAGCAGCTTAGATGGCAGCAGGGAAAAACTGTTTTTT. The variable domain in full, with the rest retrieved from reference TRBV7-2 and TRBJ1-4, is GAGVSQSPSNKVTEKGKDVELRCDPISGHTALYWYRQSLGQGLEFLIYFQGNSAPDKSGLPSDRFSAERTGGSVSTLTIQRTQQEDSAVYLCASSLDGSREKLFFGSGTQLSVL.

A few counts support this clonotype. This chain links TRBV10-3 with TRBJ1-3; no reliable D call. CDR1 ENHRY and CDR2 SYGVKD come from the germline V gene. Trimming removed 0 bases from V and 0 bases from J, with 12 bases in between. The CDR3 sequence is 17 residues long. Here the CDR3 DNA reads TGTGCCATCAGTGAGTCAACCCCACGGAGCTCTGGAAACACCATATATTTT. This encodes CAISESTPRSSGNTIYF.

This clonotype was seen a few times. The chain carries TRBV10-3 and TRBJ2-4; D remains unclear. CDR1 is ENHRY and CDR2 is SYGVKD in the germline V gene. The germline V and J ends were trimmed by 3 bases and 0 bases, with 0 bases remaining between them. The length of the CDR3 is 12 residues. CDR3 amino acids: CAISEAKNIQYF. DNA of the CDR3: TGTGCCATCAGTGAAGCCAAAAACATTCAGTACTTC.

This clonotype was seen a few times. This chain joins TRBV5-5 and TRBJ2-7; the D gene could be TRBD1 or TRBD2 (5 bases each). This CDR3 is built from 16 residues. The germline V and J ends were trimmed by 0 bases and 2 bases, with 15 bases remaining between them. Per germline, CDR1 SGHKS and CDR2 YYEKEE (reference sequence). The CDR3 loop is CASSLAWGTGTYEQYF. CDR3 nucleotides: TGTGCCAGCAGCTTGGCCTGGGGGACGGGGACCTACGAGCAGTACTTC.

This clonotype has just a few counts. The rearrangement uses TRBV28 and TRBJ2-5; unclear D gene. The CDR3 is 12 amino acids. V lost 1 base to trimming and J lost 6 bases, with 6 bases between them. CDR1 and CDR2 (germline): MDHEN, SYDVKM. The CDR3 region has the DNA TGTGCCAGCAGTTTATCCCGGCAGACCCAGTACTTC. Its translation: CASSLSRQTQYF.

The rearrangement uses TRBV10-3 and TRBJ2-1; 7 nucleotides match TRBD2. Germline loops: CDR1 ENHRY, CDR2 SYGVKD. The CDR3 has 11 amino acids. J was trimmed by 10 bases and V by 10 bases; bases with no gene match: 7. Here the CDR3 reads CASHSSGEQFF. CDR3 nucleotides: TGTGCCAGCCACAGTAGCGGGGAGCAGTTCTTC.

The rearrangement links TRBV5-4 to TRBJ1-4; D ambiguous. V shed 0 bases and J shed 0 bases, with 3 bases lying between them. CDR3 length: 14 residues. Germline V lookup: CDR1 SGHNT, CDR2 YYREEE (reference sequence). CDR3 in DNA: TGTGCCAGCAGCTTGGCTGCAACTAATGAAAAACTGTTTTTT. This translates into CASSLAATNEKLFF.

This clonotype was found many times. The chain links TRBV28 to TRBJ1-2; D is unclear. Germline CDR1 MDHEN, CDR2 SYDVKM. The CDR3 spans 12 residues. Trimming left V 7 bases short and J 8 bases short, with 14 bases between. CDR3 loop: CASNQRVWGYTF. Written as DNA, the CDR3 is TGTGCCAGCAATCAGAGGGTCTGGGGCTACACCTTC.

The rearrangement joins TRBV4-1 to TRBJ2-2; 10 bases match TRBD2. This CDR3 contains 20 residues. Looked up from germline, CDR1 is MGHRA and CDR2 is YSYEKL. V was pared by 1 base and J by 3 bases, with 14 bases of the junction left unmatched. CDR3 DNA sequence: TGCGCCAGCAGCCAAGCGGGGGCTACTCTAGCGGGAGCTGACACCGGGGAGCTGTTTTTT. Amino acids: CASSQAGATLAGADTGELFF.

The sample holds a few counts of this clonotype. The chain has TRBV3-1 and TRBJ2-4, with 7 bases aligning to TRBD1. This CDR3 has 16 residues. CDR1 and CDR2 from the germline V gene are LGHDT and YNNKEL (reference sequence). V was clipped by 1 base and J by 6 bases; unmatched bases: 9. CDR3 sequence: CASSQGTGAVGNIQYF. The CDR3 coding sequence is TGTGCCAGCAGCCAAGGAACAGGGGCCGTTGGAAACATTCAGTACTTC.

This clonotype came up many times. The CDR3, as DNA: TGTGCCAGCAGCCAATTCTACGAGCAGTACTTC. Translating it yields CASSQFYEQYF. V gene TRBV3-1 combines with J gene TRBJ2-7; D is unclear. The CDR3 sequence is 11 residues long. The ends were cut back, 2 bases at V and 3 bases at J, with 2 bases in the middle. Germline V gene data show CDR1 as LGHDT and CDR2 as YNNKEL (reference sequence).

This clonotype was seen a few times. This chain joins TRBV20-1 and TRBJ2-5; D gene ambiguous. In germline, CDR1 is DFQATT, CDR2 SNEGSKA (reference sequence). V was pared by 4 bases and J by 2 bases, with 8 bases between. There are 12 residues in the CDR3. CDR3 region: CSAILGQETQYF. CDR3 nucleotides: TGCAGTGCTATACTTGGGCAAGAGACCCAGTACTTC.

This clonotype was detected many times. The chain combines TRBV25-1 with TRBJ1-1; 7 bases align to TRBD1. The V gene end was trimmed by 11 bases and the J gene end by 2 bases; junction bases not matched to a gene: 5. Germline V CDR1 and CDR2: MGHDK, SYGVNS. The CDR3 runs to 12 residues. CDR3 sequence (DNA): TGTGCCTCGAGGGACAGAAACACTGAAGCTTTCTTT. This translates into CASRDRNTEAFF.

This clonotype occurred a few times. The chain joins TRBV2 to TRBJ2-1; a possible D gene is TRBD2 (5 bases). The CDR3 is 11 residues long. CDR1 is SNHLY, CDR2 FYNNEI, per germline. Trimming removed 4 bases from V and 13 bases from J, with 11 bases in between. The CDR3 loop is CASSGGGPQFF. The CDR3 nucleotides are TGTGCCAGCAGTGGTGGCGGGCCTCAGTTCTTC. The variable domain in full, completed from reference TRBV2 and TRBJ2-1, reads EPEVTQTPSHQVTQMGQEVILRCVPISNHLYFYWYRQILGQKVEFLVSFYNNEISEKSEIFDDQFSVERPDGSNFTLKIRSTKLEDSAMYFCASSGGGPQFFGPGTRLTVL.